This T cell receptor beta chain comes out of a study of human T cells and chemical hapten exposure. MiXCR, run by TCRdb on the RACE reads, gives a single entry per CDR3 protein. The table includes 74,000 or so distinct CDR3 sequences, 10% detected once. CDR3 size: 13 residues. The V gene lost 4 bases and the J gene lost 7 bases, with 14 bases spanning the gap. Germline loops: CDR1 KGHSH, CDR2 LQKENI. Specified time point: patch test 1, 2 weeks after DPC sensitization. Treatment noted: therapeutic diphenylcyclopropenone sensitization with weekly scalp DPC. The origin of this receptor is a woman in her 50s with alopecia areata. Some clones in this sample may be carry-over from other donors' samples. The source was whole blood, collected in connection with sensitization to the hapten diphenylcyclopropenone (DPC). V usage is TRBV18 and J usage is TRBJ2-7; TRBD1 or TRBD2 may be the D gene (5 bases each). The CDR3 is CASSRGSEGEQYF. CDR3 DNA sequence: TGTGCCAGCTCACGGGGGAGCGAGGGAGAGCAGTACTTC.